This TCR beta chain was identified during a study of blood T cell repertoires in COVID-19. Germline V gene data show CDR1 as LGHDT and CDR2 as YNNKEL (reference sequence). The CDR3 is 15 amino acids. The V end lost 0 bases, the J end lost 1 base, and 10 bases lay between the germline ends. Authors' data handling: For nucleated cells, counts were estimated from reference gene primer amplification. The repertoire was sequenced with immunoSEQ multiplex PCR; TCRdb's copy has only in-frame clones and lacks some. That table gives V, J and clone size, and the DNA gave D and trimming. The sample includes about 270,000 clones, more than 80% of them seen just once.

The specimen sequenced was PBMCs or T cells enriched from blood (not recorded which). The receptor's source is a woman under 40 with acute COVID-19. The rearrangement uses TRBV3-1 (or the pseudogene TRBV3-2) and TRBJ2-7; possibly TRBD1 for D (5 bases). The CDR3 sequence: CASSQETGLSYEQYF. In nucleotides, the CDR3 is TGTGCCAGCAGCCAAGAAACAGGCTTATCCTACGAGCAGTACTTC.